The rows below give T cell receptor beta chains drawn from one sample of a study of blood T cells in healthy people across ages. TCRdb redid the calling of the 5' RACE reads with MiXCR, one entry per CDR3 protein. The repertoire consists of about 1.4 million distinct CDR3 sequences, with around 59% occurring once and the leading ten covering roughly 7%. The sequenced sample consisted of blood. The receptors originated from a man between 18 and 29 years old in good health. The CDR3 runs from the conserved cysteine through the conserved F or W. The D gene is left open where the match is weak. The listing skips clone size in some rows; elsewhere it reads once, few, many or a size class.

size,J,V,D,CDR3,DNA
NA,TRBJ2-7,TRBV20-1,NA,CSARASRGVSSYNEQYF,TGCAGTGCTAGAGCCTCGAGGGGGGTCAGCTCCTACAATGAGCAGTACTTC
NA,TRBJ2-1,TRBV4-1,TRBD2,CASSQEGLAGATGPQFF,TGCGCCAGCAGCCAAGAAGGACTAGCGGGGGCCACCGGGCCCCAGTTCTTC
few,TRBJ2-7,TRBV6-2/TRBV6-3,TRBD2,CASRNLGLAVSYEQYF,TGTGCCAGCAGGAACCTGGGACTAGCGGTTTCCTACGAGCAGTACTTC
NA,TRBJ2-1,TRBV15,NA,CATSSGYNEQFF,TGTGCCACCAGCAGTGGCTACAATGAGCAGTTCTTC
few,TRBJ2-1,TRBV10-3,TRBD2,CAISESGEASGKHNEQFF,TGTGCCATCAGTGAGTCAGGGGAAGCTAGCGGGAAACACAATGAGCAGTTCTTC
once,TRBJ2-2,TRBV11-2,NA,CASTKFRGTGELFF,TGTGCCAGCACCAAATTCAGGGGCACCGGGGAGCTGTTTTTT
NA,TRBJ2-2,TRBV10-3,NA,CAISETTEAGELFF,TGTGCCATCAGTGAGACTACTGAGGCCGGGGAGCTGTTTTTT
few,TRBJ1-4,TRBV13,TRBD1,CASSQRTGGNEKLFF,TGTGCCAGCAGCCAACGGACAGGCGGAAATGAAAAACTGTTTTTT
NA,TRBJ2-7,TRBV27,NA,CASSGEGDEQYF,TGTGCCAGCAGTGGGGAAGGTGACGAGCAGTACTTC
few,TRBJ2-1,TRBV29-1,NA,CSVEDVGEQFF,TGCAGCGTTGAAGATGTTGGTGAGCAGTTCTTC
NA,TRBJ2-1,TRBV4-2,TRBD2,CASSPQVAGDNEQFF,TGTGCCAGCAGCCCCCAAGTAGCGGGCGACAATGAGCAGTTCTTC
NA,TRBJ2-5,TRBV11-3,NA,CASSLRQAGALGETQYF,TGTGCCAGCAGCTTACGGCAGGCGGGGGCCCTTGGGGAGACCCAGTACTTC
NA,TRBJ2-7,TRBV2,NA,CASSDSGREQYF,TGTGCCAGCAGTGACTCAGGGCGCGAGCAGTACTTC
NA,TRBJ2-7,TRBV27,NA,CASSLTSLGRYEQYF,TGTGCCAGCAGTTTGACCAGTCTGGGGCGCTACGAGCAGTACTTC
few,TRBJ2-6,TRBV4-1,NA,CASSQDADLSGANVLTF,TGCGCCAGCAGCCAAGATGCGGATCTCTCTGGGGCCAACGTCCTGACTTTC
NA,TRBJ2-3,TRBV20-1,NA,CSATGLSTDTQYF,TGCAGTGCCACGGGACTCAGCACAGATACGCAGTATTTT
few,TRBJ2-4,TRBV3-1,NA,CASSQGGVWAKNIQYF,TGTGCCAGCAGCCAGGGCGGGGTATGGGCCAAAAACATTCAGTACTTC
few,TRBJ2-7,TRBV25-1,NA,CASSEGIATYEQYF,TGTGCCAGCAGTGAAGGGATAGCTACCTACGAGCAGTACTTC
NA,TRBJ2-1,TRBV10-3,TRBD2,CAITGLAGSNEQFF,TGTGCCATCACGGGGCTAGCGGGAAGTAATGAGCAGTTCTTC
NA,TRBJ1-4,TRBV7-2,TRBD1,CASSSAGGTGADEKLFF,TGTGCCAGCAGCTCCGCTGGAGGGACAGGGGCGGATGAAAAACTGTTTTTT
NA,TRBJ2-3,TRBV12-3/TRBV12-4,TRBD2,CASRFGGIGEDTQYF,TGTGCCAGCCGGTTCGGGGGGATAGGGGAAGATACGCAGTATTTT
NA,TRBJ1-3,TRBV4-2,TRBD1,CASSTPTGFGNTIYF,TGTGCCAGCAGTACCCCGACAGGGTTTGGAAACACCATATATTTT
NA,TRBJ2-5,TRBV7-8,TRBD1,CASSLARQGPIRETQYF,TGTGCCAGCAGCTTAGCGCGACAGGGTCCTATACGAGAGACCCAGTACTTC
NA,TRBJ2-5,TRBV4-1,NA,CASSQDSDQETQYF,TGCGCCAGCAGCCAGGACTCCGACCAAGAGACCCAGTACTTC
NA,TRBJ1-2,TRBV27,NA,CASSLSGFGANYGYTF,TGTGCCAGCAGTTTATCGGGGTTCGGAGCTAACTATGGCTACACCTTC
NA,TRBJ2-5,TRBV7-2,TRBD2,CASSLGSEAGEQYF,TGTGCCAGCAGCTTAGGTAGCGAGGCGGGGGAGCAGTACTTC
NA,TRBJ2-5,TRBV7-9,TRBD2,CASSLPRPSGTETQYF,TGTGCCAGCAGCCTCCCCCGGCCTAGCGGGACGGAGACCCAGTACTTC
few,TRBJ1-5,TRBV12-3/TRBV12-4,NA,CASSPAGRNQPQHF,TGTGCCAGCAGCCCGGCCGGGCGCAATCAGCCCCAGCATTTT
few,TRBJ2-1,TRBV5-1,NA,CASSPIDSEGNEQFF,TGCGCCAGCAGCCCAATCGACTCTGAGGGGAATGAGCAGTTCTTC
NA,TRBJ1-1,TRBV7-9,NA,CASSPEAGNTEAFF,TGTGCCAGCAGCCCTGAGGCCGGGAACACTGAAGCTTTCTTT
NA,TRBJ2-1,TRBV2,NA,CASRTPGSYNEQFF,TGTGCCAGCCGGACCCCGGGCAGTTACAATGAGCAGTTCTTC
once,TRBJ2-1,TRBV6-5,TRBD2,CASSLGLAGGSLLNNDQFF,TGTGCCAGCAGTTTGGGACTAGCGGGAGGTTCGCTCCTGAACAATGATCAGTTCTTC
NA,TRBJ1-1,TRBV29-1,TRBD1,CSVGTGGREAFF,TGCAGCGTTGGAACAGGGGGCAGGGAAGCTTTCTTT
few,TRBJ2-1,TRBV4-2,TRBD2,CASSLRVLSGENEQFF,TGTGCCAGCAGCTTACGTGTACTCAGCGGGGAAAATGAGCAGTTCTTC
NA,TRBJ2-1,TRBV29-1,NA,CSVTVGLGEQFF,TGCAGCGTTACCGTGGGTTTAGGGGAGCAGTTCTTC
few,TRBJ2-5,TRBV3-1,NA,CASSQFRDQETQYF,TGTGCCAGCAGCCAATTCAGGGATCAAGAGACCCAGTACTTC
NA,TRBJ2-7,TRBV7-9,TRBD1,CASSTTSGTGVGEQYF,TGTGCCAGCAGCACCACGTCCGGGACAGGGGTGGGCGAGCAGTACTTC
NA,TRBJ2-5,TRBV7-6,TRBD2,CTSSSPYSSGIRTQYF,TGTACCAGCAGCTCCCCCTATTCCAGCGGGATCCGGACCCAGTACTTC
NA,TRBJ2-5,TRBV7-2,NA,CASSLSAAQETQYF,TGTGCCAGCAGCTTATCGGCAGCCCAAGAGACCCAGTACTTC
few,TRBJ2-1,TRBV29-1,NA,CSAGLDRWGSYNEQFF,TGCAGCGCCGGCCTAGATAGGTGGGGCTCCTACAATGAGCAGTTCTTC
NA,TRBJ1-5,TRBV4-1,NA,CASSQDPGVGNQPQHF,TGCGCCAGCAGCCAAGATCCCGGGGTCGGCAATCAGCCCCAGCATTTT